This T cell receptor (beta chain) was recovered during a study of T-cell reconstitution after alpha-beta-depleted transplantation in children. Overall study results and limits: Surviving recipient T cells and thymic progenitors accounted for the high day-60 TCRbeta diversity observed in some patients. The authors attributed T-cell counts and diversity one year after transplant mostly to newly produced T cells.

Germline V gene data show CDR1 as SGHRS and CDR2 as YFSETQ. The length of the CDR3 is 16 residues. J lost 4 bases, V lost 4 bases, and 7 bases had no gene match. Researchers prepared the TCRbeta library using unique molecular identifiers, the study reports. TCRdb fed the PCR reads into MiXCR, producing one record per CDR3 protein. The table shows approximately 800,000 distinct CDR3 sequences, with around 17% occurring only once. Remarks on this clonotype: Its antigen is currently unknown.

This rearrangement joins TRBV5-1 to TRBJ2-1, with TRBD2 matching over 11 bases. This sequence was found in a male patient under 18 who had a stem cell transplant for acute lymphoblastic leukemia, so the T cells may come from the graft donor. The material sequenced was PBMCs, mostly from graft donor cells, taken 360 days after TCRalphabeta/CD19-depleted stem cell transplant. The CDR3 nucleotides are TGCGCCAGCAGCCATACTAGCGGGAGATCTTACAATGAGCAGTTCTTC. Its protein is CASSHTSGRSYNEQFF.